One and the same sample provided the 3 T cell receptor beta chains below, sequenced in a study of post-analysis software for immune sequencing data. Points from the study as a whole: There were a handful of TRBV segments more frequent in patients than controls, and TRBV5-6, TRBV5-1 and TRBV20-1 were among them.

No cognate antigen is known for these TCRs. TCR beta libraries were prepared from cDNA with unique molecular identifiers. From the PCR reads, TCRdb called clonotypes with MiXCR, one entry per CDR3 protein. The profile covers some 890,000 distinct CDR3 sequences, with about 50% appearing a single time and approximately 4.3% taken by the ten largest. Material for sequencing was blood. These receptor sequences come from a girl aged 10-17 years with multiple sclerosis.

This clonotype was observed a few times. The J gene is TRBJ2-5, the V gene TRBV5-1; D may be TRBD2 (6 bases). The CDR3 extends over 13 amino acids. Trimming cost V 4 bases and J 11 bases, with 18 bases left between them. The V gene's germline CDR1 is SGHRS and CDR2 YFSETQ. The CDR3 sequence: CASSGMTGAGQYF. Written as DNA, the CDR3 is TGCGCCAGCAGCGGTATGACGGGAGCTGGGCAGTACTTC.

This chain links TRBV2 with TRBJ1-2; a weak D match, TRBD1 (5 bases). Germline V CDR1 and CDR2: SNHLY, FYNNEI. The CDR3 runs 15 residues. Trimming cost V 6 bases and J 4 bases, with 18 bases left between them. Here the CDR3 DNA reads TGTGCCAGCAGAGTACCCAGGGATATGGCCTATGGCTACACCTTC. Translation gives CASRVPRDMAYGYTF.

V gene TRBV14 combines with J gene TRBJ2-1, with TRBD1 as a possible D gene (6 bases). Germline CDR1 reads SGHDN; CDR2 reads FVKESK. The CDR3 consists of 16 residues. V shed 3 bases and J shed 0 bases, with 12 bases lying between them. As DNA, the CDR3 is TGTGCCAGCAGCCATGGACAGTTCGGCTCCTACAATGAGCAGTTCTTC. It translates to CASSHGQFGSYNEQFF. Variable domain in full (rest from reference TRBV14 and TRBJ2-1): EAGVTQFPSHSVIEKGQTVTLRCDPISGHDNLYWYRRVMGKEIKFLLHFVKESKQDESGMPNNRFLAERTGGTYSTLKVQPAELEDSGVYFCASSHGQFGSYNEQFFGPGTRLTVL.